The 22 T cell receptor beta chains reported below all come from one sample, sequenced in a study of blood T cells in healthy people across ages. A J-beta primer mix and a sample-barcoded 5' primer were used in a second PCR of about 7 to 11 cycles. TCRdb independently ran MiXCR on the 5' RACE reads; one entry per CDR3 protein. The sample holds about 2 million distinct CDR3 sequences, 40% to 55% seen once. The sample consisted of blood. The source of these receptors is a woman aged 40 to 50 in good health.

V and J are TRBV28 and TRBJ1-5, with D unclear. Deletions cut 4 bases from V and 1 base from J, with 11 bases between. Germline CDR1 and CDR2: MDHEN and SYDVKM. The CDR3 covers 15 residues. The CDR3 bases are TGTGCCAGCAGTTGGGCTGGGTCCAGCAATCAGCCCCAGCATTTT. Its protein product is CASSWAGSSNQPQHF. The variable domain in full, with the rest retrieved from reference TRBV28 and TRBJ1-5, is DVKVTQSSRYLVKRTGEKVFLECVQDMDHENMFWYRQDPGLGLRLIYFSYDVKMKEKGDIPEGYSVSREKKERFSLILESASTNQTSMYLCASSWAGSSNQPQHFGDGTRLSIL.

This chain connects TRBV5-1 to TRBJ1-1; D may be TRBD1 (5 bases). This CDR3 is 16 amino acids long. The ends were cut back, 3 bases at V and 2 bases at J, with 17 bases in the middle. CDR1 SGHRS and CDR2 YFSETQ come from the germline V gene. CDR3 bases: TGCGCCAGCAGCTCAAGACGGGACCTTCGCAACACTGAAGCTTTCTTT. Amino acid sequence: CASSSRRDLRNTEAFF.

V and J are TRBV28 and TRBJ1-6; D not certain. Trimming shortened V by 1 base and J by 8 bases, and 6 bases separated the two germline ends. Germline V gives CDR1 MDHEN, CDR2 SYDVKM. CDR3 length: 13 amino acids. The CDR3 DNA reads as TGTGCCAGCAGTTTATATGGGTATTCACCCCTCCACTTT. Its protein product is CASSLYGYSPLHF.

CDR3 in DNA: TGTGCCAGCAGCGGACTAGCGGATACGCAGTATTTT. Translated: CASSGLADTQYF. The chain has TRBV2 and TRBJ2-3; TRBD2 agrees at 9 bases. The junction had 1 base not matched to a gene; V was cut back by 6 bases and J by 6 bases. The CDR3 contains 12 residues. From germline, CDR1 is SNHLY and CDR2 FYNNEI.

The V and J genes are TRBV5-6 and TRBJ1-2, with D possibly TRBD1 on 6 matching bases. The CDR3 is 14 amino acids. V was pared by 1 base and J by 4 bases, with 11 bases between. CDR1 is SGHDT and CDR2 is YYEEEE in the germline V gene. The CDR3 DNA sequence: TGTGCCAGCAGCTTGACGGGACACGTCTATGGCTACACCTTC. Its protein product is CASSLTGHVYGYTF.

The chain links TRBV11-2 to TRBJ2-1, with 9 bases that match TRBD1. This CDR3 region has 15 residues. Germline trimming cut 6 bases from V and 3 bases from J; bases unmatched to any gene: 6. Germline V gene sequence: CDR1 SGHAT, CDR2 FQNNGV. The CDR3 DNA reads TGTGCCAGCAGGACCGGGACAGGGATCTACAATGAGCAGTTCTTC. This translates into CASRTGTGIYNEQFF.

The chain has TRBV4-3 and TRBJ1-2; D remains unclear. V lost 0 bases, J lost 7 bases, and 6 bases lay in between. CDR3 length equals 12 residues. Germline V gene sequence: CDR1 LGHNA, CDR2 YSLEER. CDR3 nucleotides: TGCGCCAGCAGCCAAGATACCGCTGGCTACACCTTC. It is translated as CASSQDTAGYTF.

The gene calls are TRBV7-9 and TRBJ2-1; TRBD1 aligns across 7 bases. Germline loops: CDR1 SEHNR, CDR2 FQNEAQ (reference sequence). The CDR3 has 13 amino acids. Trimming removed 4 bases from V and 9 bases from J; junction bases left unmatched: 6. Here the CDR3 reads CASSSTGDGEQFF. As DNA, the CDR3 is TGTGCCAGCAGCTCCACAGGGGACGGTGAGCAGTTCTTC.

This clonotype has more than one count but fewer than ten. The chain uses TRBV7-9 and TRBJ2-3; D remains unclear. Germline assignment: CDR1 SEHNR and CDR2 FQNEAQ (reference sequence). V lost 5 bases and J 9 bases, leaving 6 bases between the germline ends. The CDR3 runs to 10 residues. CDR3 DNA: TGTGCCAGCAGCATTGGGACGCAGTATTTT. This codes for CASSIGTQYF.

This clonotype was found a few times. The chain couples TRBV28 to TRBJ2-4, with 10 bases that match TRBD2. V trimming: 5 bases; J trimming: 1 base; junction bases outside the gene matches: 8. This CDR3 has 17 residues. CDR1 and CDR2 (germline): MDHEN, SYDVKM. The CDR3 protein is CASSPLTSGVAKNIQYF. The CDR3 coding sequence is TGTGCCAGCAGTCCACTAACTAGCGGGGTGGCCAAAAACATTCAGTACTTC.

The genes are TRBV7-2 and TRBJ2-2, with 13 bases lining up with TRBD2. Per germline, CDR1 SGHTA and CDR2 FQGNSA. The CDR3 consists of 18 residues. The V and J ends lost 0 bases and 6 bases, in that order; junction bases with no gene match: 7. CDR3 coding DNA: TGTGCCAGCAGCTTAGCTCTGACTAGCGGGGGGCCGGCCGGGGAGCTGTTTTTT. Translating it yields CASSLALTSGGPAGELFF.

The chain has TRBV7-9 and TRBJ1-2, with 9 bases that match TRBD1. CDR1 is SEHNR and CDR2 is FQNEAQ in the germline V gene (reference sequence). V lost 1 base to trimming and J lost 6 bases; unmatched junction nucleotides: 6. This CDR3 region has 15 residues. The DNA for the CDR3 is TGTGCCAGCAGCTTAGAGGGACAGGGAACAGATGGCTACACCTTC. It is translated as CASSLEGQGTDGYTF.

The genes are TRBV7-2 and TRBJ2-5; 7 bases agree with TRBD1. The CDR3 runs 17 residues. CDR1 SGHTA and CDR2 FQGNSA come from the germline V gene. J was trimmed by 1 base and V by 5 bases; bases with no gene match: 13. CDR3 protein: CASSHLPGQRTQETQYF. The CDR3 DNA sequence: TGTGCCAGCAGCCATCTCCCGGGACAGCGAACCCAAGAGACCCAGTACTTC.

In its sample, this clonotype was seen a few times. The J gene is TRBJ2-7, the V gene TRBV13, with 9 positions matching TRBD2. The CDR3 contains 15 residues. J gave up 2 bases and V 5 bases, and 7 bases lay outside the gene matches. Germline CDR1 is PRHDT and CDR2 is FYEKMQ (reference sequence). CDR3 in amino acids: CASSKDGGGAYEQYF. CDR3 DNA sequence: TGTGCCAGCAGCAAAGACGGCGGGGGGGCCTACGAGCAGTACTTC.

This clonotype has a count of ten or more. An end of the junction differs from the germline gene, which may be a read error. The chain is built from TRBV28 and TRBJ2-7; 7 bases agree with TRBD1. CDR3 size: 14 residues. From germline, CDR1 is MDHEN and CDR2 SYDVKM. The CDR3 loop reads CASSPGQFSYEQYF. In DNA form, the CDR3 reads TGCGCCAGCAGCCCGGGACAGTTTTCCTACGAGCAGTACTTC.

This clonotype was counted only a few times. This chain connects TRBV4-3 to TRBJ2-3, with D tentatively TRBD2 (5 bases). Germline V gives CDR1 LGHNA, CDR2 YSLEER. CDR3 length: 16 amino acids. V dropped 0 bases and J dropped 6 bases, with 16 bases sitting between them. CDR3 region: CASSQEASMLSDTQYF. Written as DNA, the CDR3 is TGCGCCAGCAGCCAAGAGGCTAGCATGTTGTCGGATACGCAGTATTTT.

The J gene is TRBJ2-7, the V gene TRBV4-3; D not certain. V lost 4 bases and J 6 bases, leaving 1 base between the germline ends. CDR1 and CDR2 from the germline V gene are LGHNA and YSLEER. The CDR3 loop spans 9 amino acids. The chain's CDR3 is CASSREQYF. The DNA for the CDR3 is TGCGCCAGCAGCCGCGAGCAGTACTTC.

J is TRBJ2-1 and V is TRBV7-2; the D is unclear. The CDR3 runs 15 residues. Germline V lookup: CDR1 SGHTA, CDR2 FQGNSA. Trimming took 1 base from V and 4 from J, leaving 11 bases between them. CDR3 protein: CASSLVGLGYNEQFF. DNA for the CDR3: TGTGCCAGCAGCTTAGTAGGTTTGGGTTACAATGAGCAGTTCTTC.

DNA for the CDR3: TGCGCCAGCAGCCCCCGGGACAGGGGTTTGGGAGAGACCCAGTACTTC. Protein product: CASSPRDRGLGETQYF. The V call is TRBV5-1, the J call TRBJ2-5, with 10 bases identical to TRBD1. Trimming cost V 4 bases and J 4 bases; bases outside gene matches: 10. CDR3 size: 16 residues. Germline CDR1 and CDR2: SGHRS and YFSETQ.

V usage is TRBV5-1 and J usage is TRBJ2-3, with D tentatively TRBD1 (6 bases). The germline gives CDR1 SGHRS, CDR2 YFSETQ. This CDR3 region has 17 residues. V was cut by 3 bases and J by 0 bases, with 17 bases left in between. This CDR3 reads CASSYNPQGRSTDTQYF. The CDR3 DNA sequence: TGCGCCAGCAGCTATAACCCCCAGGGGAGAAGCACAGATACGCAGTATTTT.

The chain combines TRBV12-3 or TRBV12-4 with TRBJ1-2, with a weak D call TRBD1 (6 bases). Trimming left V 4 bases short and J 3 bases short, with 15 bases between. This CDR3 has 15 amino acids. The CDR3: CASSSPSGTHYGYTF. The CDR3 DNA follows: TGTGCCAGCAGTTCTCCCTCCGGGACACACTATGGCTACACCTTC.

The genes are TRBV6-5 and TRBJ2-5; D gene unclear. The germline CDR1 and CDR2 sequences are MNHEY and SVGAGI. This CDR3 spans 13 amino acids. V lost 4 bases to trimming and J lost 4 bases, with 10 bases between them. For the CDR3, the DNA is TGTGCCAGCAGTTTCCGGGTCCCAGAGACCCAGTACTTC. Its protein product is CASSFRVPETQYF.